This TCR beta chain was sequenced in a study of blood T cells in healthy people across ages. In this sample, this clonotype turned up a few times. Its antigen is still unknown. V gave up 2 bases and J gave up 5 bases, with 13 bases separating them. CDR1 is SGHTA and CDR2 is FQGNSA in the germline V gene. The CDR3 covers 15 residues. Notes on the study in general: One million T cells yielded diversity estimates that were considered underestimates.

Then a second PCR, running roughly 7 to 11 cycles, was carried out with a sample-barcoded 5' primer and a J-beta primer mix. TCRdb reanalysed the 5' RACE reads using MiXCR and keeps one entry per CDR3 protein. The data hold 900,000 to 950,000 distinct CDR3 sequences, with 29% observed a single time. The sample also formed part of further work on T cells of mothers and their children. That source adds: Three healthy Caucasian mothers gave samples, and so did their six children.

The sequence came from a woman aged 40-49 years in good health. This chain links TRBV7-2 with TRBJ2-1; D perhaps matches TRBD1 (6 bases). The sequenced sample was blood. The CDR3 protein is CASSLRSQGDNEQFF. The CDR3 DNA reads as TGTGCCAGCAGCTTACGATCACAGGGCGACAATGAGCAGTTCTTC.